Below are 12 T cell receptor beta chains sequenced from a single sample in a study of blood T cell repertoires in COVID-19. Profiling relied on immunoSEQ multiplex PCR, and the TCRdb table lists in-frame clones only, not all of them. The profile shows approximately 670,000 clones, 85% to 90% of them singletons. The sequencing sample was made of peripheral blood. Receptors originate from a woman under 30 with acute or convalescent COVID-19.

The chain carries TRBV19 and TRBJ1-1; no definite D call. CDR1 and CDR2 from the germline V gene are LNHDA and SQIVND (reference sequence). Trimming cost V 1 base and J 11 bases, with 8 bases left between them. This CDR3 is 11 amino acids long. Here the CDR3 reads CASSIGEAAFF. CDR3 in DNA: TGTGCCAGTAGTATAGGCGAGGCGGCTTTCTTT.

This chain links TRBV2 with TRBJ1-6; 10 bases align to TRBD1. Germline V gene lookup returns CDR1 SNHLY and CDR2 FYNNEI. Unmatched junction bases numbered 6, after V lost 4 bases and J lost 9 bases. This CDR3 contains 15 residues. CDR3 coding DNA: TGTGCCAGCAGTGTTGGGACAGGGGAAGGTTCACCCCTCCACTTT. Amino acids: CASSVGTGEGSPLHF.

This chain uses TRBV5-1 with TRBJ2-7, with 8 bases that match TRBD1. V shed 7 bases and J 3 bases; nucleotides not matched to a gene: 6. This CDR3 region has 13 residues. Germline V CDR1 and CDR2: SGHRS, YFSETQ. The CDR3 reads CASGLTGDYEQYF. The DNA for the CDR3 is TGCGCCAGCGGCCTGACAGGGGACTACGAGCAGTACTTC.

This clone came up once. The rearrangement joins TRBV12-5 to TRBJ1-3; tentative D call: TRBD1 (5 bases). The CDR3 length is 16 residues. Trimming stripped 0 bases from V and 2 bases from J, with 11 bases between. CDR1 and CDR2 from the germline V gene are LGHNT and FRNRAP. As DNA, the CDR3 is TGTGCTAGTGGTTTGGTCTGGGGCCTTCCTGGAAACACCATATATTTT. Translating it yields CASGLVWGLPGNTIYF.

This clone was recorded once. The chain couples TRBV19 to TRBJ1-5; D ambiguous. The CDR3 is 13 amino acids. Germline V gene data show CDR1 as LNHDA and CDR2 as SQIVND (reference sequence). Trimming took 7 bases from V and 2 from J, leaving 9 bases between them. The CDR3 protein is CASKLPGNQPQHF. In DNA, the CDR3 is TGTGCCAGTAAACTCCCCGGCAATCAGCCCCAGCATTTT.

The chain is built from TRBV9 and TRBJ2-3; D might be TRBD2 (7 bases). Germline V gene lookup returns CDR1 SGDLS and CDR2 YYNGEE. V dropped 7 bases and J dropped 5 bases, with 20 bases sitting between them. The CDR3 covers 15 residues. The CDR3 here is CASRLGGGQGDTQYF. The CDR3 DNA reads TGTGCCAGCCGCCTGGGCGGGGGCCAAGGAGATACGCAGTATTTT.

The chain recombines TRBV18 with TRBJ2-3; D is unresolved. Germline assignment: CDR1 KGHSH and CDR2 LQKENI. V was pared by 3 bases and J by 4 bases, with 8 bases between. The CDR3 contains 13 residues. CDR3 protein: CASSPNAADTQYF. As DNA, the CDR3 is TGTGCCAGCTCACCCAATGCGGCAGATACGCAGTATTTT.

This sequence joins TRBV5-8 and TRBJ2-7; a weak D match, TRBD1 (6 bases). CDR1 and CDR2 from the germline V gene are SGHTS and YDEGEE. CDR3 length: 15 residues. The V end was cut by 2 bases, the J end by 1 base, with 13 bases between. CDR3 DNA: TGTGCCAGCAGCTTTTCGGGACACCTGTCCTACGAGCAGTACTTC. Amino acids: CASSFSGHLSYEQYF. Full variable domain (rest looked up from reference TRBV5-8 and TRBJ2-7): EAGVTQSPTHLIKTRGQQATLRCSPISGHTSVYWYQQALGLGLQFLLWYDEGEERNRGNFPPRFSGRQFPNYSSELNVNALELEDSALYLCASSFSGHLSYEQYFGPGTRLTVT.

Remarks on this clone: Other DNA sequences within the sample encode an identical CDR3. V gene TRBV19 combines with J gene TRBJ1-5; no firm D call. Germline V gene lookup returns CDR1 LNHDA and CDR2 SQIVND (reference sequence). Trimming took off 4 bases at V and 3 bases at J, with 7 bases between the two ends. There are 13 residues in the CDR3. The CDR3 sequence: CASSTGSNQPQHF. Written as DNA, the CDR3 is TGTGCCAGTAGTACCGGGTCCAATCAGCCCCAGCATTTT.

The chain combines TRBV11-2 with TRBJ2-3, with 7 bases aligning to TRBD1. CDR3 length equals 15 residues. Losses at the gene ends were 6 bases for V and 0 bases for J; bases not matched to a gene: 6. CDR1 SGHAT and CDR2 FQNNGV come from the germline V gene. CDR3 amino acids: CASSRGTASTDTQYF. The CDR3 DNA reads TGTGCCAGCAGTCGAGGGACAGCTAGCACAGATACGCAGTATTTT.

Comments on this clone: The same CDR3 is also encoded by other DNA sequences in this sample. The rearrangement links TRBV29-1 to TRBJ2-7, with no clear D. V shed 2 bases and J shed 3 bases, with 8 bases lying between them. CDR1 is SQVTM and CDR2 is ANQGSEA in the germline V gene. The CDR3 runs 12 residues. The CDR3 protein is CSVETGSYEQYF. For the CDR3, the DNA is TGCAGCGTTGAAACCGGTAGCTACGAGCAGTACTTC.

The chain joins TRBV9 to TRBJ1-3; a weak D match, TRBD1 (5 bases). The CDR3 extends over 18 amino acids. Trimming shortened V by 4 bases and J by 2 bases, and 22 bases separated the two germline ends. CDR1 is SGDLS and CDR2 is YYNGEE in the germline V gene. In DNA form, the CDR3 reads TGTGCCAGCAGCCCGGAGATTGGTTTAAGGGGTACTGGAAACACCATATATTTT. It encodes CASSPEIGLRGTGNTIYF.